This T cell receptor (beta chain) was identified in a study of blood T cells in healthy people across ages. Germline CDR1 reads SGHTA; CDR2 reads FQGNSA. CDR3 length equals 17 residues. Trimming cost V 5 bases and J 4 bases; bases outside gene matches: 15. A J-beta primer mix and a sample-barcoded 5' primer were used in a second PCR of about 6 to 12 cycles. TCRdb used MiXCR to reprocess the 5' RACE reads, holding one entry per CDR3 protein. The table includes 2 million or so distinct CDR3 sequences, around 48% detected once. The source material was blood. The chain links TRBV7-2 to TRBJ2-5, with TRBD1 matching 8 bases. This TCR was recovered from a middle-aged woman in good health. The CDR3 DNA reads as TGTGCCAGCAGCGCCAGCCTTACAGGGGGTTCGGGAGAGACCCAGTACTTC. It is translated as CASSASLTGGSGETQYF.